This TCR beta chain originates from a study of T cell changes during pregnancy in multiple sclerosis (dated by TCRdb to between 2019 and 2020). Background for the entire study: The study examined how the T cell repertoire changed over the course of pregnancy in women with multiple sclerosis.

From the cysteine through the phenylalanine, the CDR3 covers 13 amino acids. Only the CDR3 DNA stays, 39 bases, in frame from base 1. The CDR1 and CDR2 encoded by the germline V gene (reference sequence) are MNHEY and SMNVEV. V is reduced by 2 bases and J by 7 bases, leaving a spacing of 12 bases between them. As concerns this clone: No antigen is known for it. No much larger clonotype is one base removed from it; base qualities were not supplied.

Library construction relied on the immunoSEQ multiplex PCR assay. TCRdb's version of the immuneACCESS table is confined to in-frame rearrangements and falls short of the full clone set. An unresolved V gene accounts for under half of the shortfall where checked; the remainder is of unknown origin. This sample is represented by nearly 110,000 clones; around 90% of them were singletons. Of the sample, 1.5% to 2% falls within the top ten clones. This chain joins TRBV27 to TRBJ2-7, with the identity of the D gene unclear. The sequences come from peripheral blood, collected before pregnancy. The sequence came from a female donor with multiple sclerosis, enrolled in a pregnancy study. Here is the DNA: TGTGCCAGCAGTTTACTCTACCTCGGGGAGCAGTACTTC. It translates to CASSLLYLGEQYF.